This T cell receptor beta chain was obtained from a study of T cell responses to AZD1222 COVID-19 vaccine. V lost 5 bases, J lost 8 bases, and 12 bases lay in between. Germline lookup yields CDR1 DFQATT and CDR2 SNEGSKA (reference sequence). The CDR3 has 11 amino acids. As regards this clone: The antigen remains undetermined.

Study-wide results and limits: After two AZD1222 doses, spike-specific TCR breadth and depth rose versus day 0. Of the AZD1222 recipients, only six or seven were seropositive at baseline.

Data came from immunoSEQ multiplex PCR; TCRdb stores just in-frame clones and leaves some out. The sample has 150,000 or so clones; about 91% are singletons. This TCR derives from an adult in good health. The chain employs TRBV20-1 and TRBJ1-2; D unresolved. The material sequenced was peripheral blood, taken on day 0 of AZD1222 vaccination. The CDR3: CSAPTLGGYTF. Here the CDR3 DNA reads TGCAGTGCTCCGACACTGGGCGGCTACACCTTC.